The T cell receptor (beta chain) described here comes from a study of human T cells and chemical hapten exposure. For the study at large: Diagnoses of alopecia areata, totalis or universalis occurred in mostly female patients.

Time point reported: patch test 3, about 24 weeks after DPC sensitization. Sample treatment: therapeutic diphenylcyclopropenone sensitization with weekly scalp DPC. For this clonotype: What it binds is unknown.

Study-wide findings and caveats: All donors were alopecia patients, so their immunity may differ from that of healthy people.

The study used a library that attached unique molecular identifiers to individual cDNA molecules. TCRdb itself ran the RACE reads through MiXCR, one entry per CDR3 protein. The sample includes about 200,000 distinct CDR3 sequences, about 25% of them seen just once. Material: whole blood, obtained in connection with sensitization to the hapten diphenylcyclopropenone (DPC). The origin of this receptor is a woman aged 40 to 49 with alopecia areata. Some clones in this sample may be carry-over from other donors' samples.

In nucleotides, the CDR3 is TGTGCCATCAGTGAGTCGACGGGGGACCGTCAGTACTTC. Translation: CAISESTGDRQYF. This sequence joins TRBV10-3 and TRBJ2-4; a possible D gene is TRBD2 (6 bases). The CDR3 spans 13 residues. Germline V lookup: CDR1 ENHRY, CDR2 SYGVKD. The V end lost 0 bases, the J end lost 12 bases, and 12 bases lay between the germline ends.